The source of this T cell receptor beta chain is a study of CD8 T cells in Susac syndrome. A quantity of roughly 0.5 to 1 ug RNA underwent reverse transcription using random hexamers. A single record per CDR3 protein comes from TCRdb applying MiXCR to the immunoSEQ multiplex PCR reads. Of 80,000 or so distinct CDR3 sequences listed, about 92% are singletons. The T cells that were sequenced for TCR beta were CD8+ and CD4+ cells from blood. FACS was used to enrich TEMRA cells, whereas the CD8+ and CD4+ T cells were obtained by negative isolation. The length of the CDR3 is 12 residues. V trimming: 3 bases; J trimming: 6 bases; junction bases outside the gene matches: 2. Germline CDR1 and CDR2: SGHTA and FQGNSA.

This sequence joins TRBV7-2 and TRBJ2-7, with 7 positions matching TRBD1. This sequence originates from a human donor with Susac syndrome. Input material: CD4+ T cells from PBMCs. The DNA for the CDR3 is TGTGCCAGCAGCTTTACAGGGGTCGAGCAGTACTTC. This codes for CASSFTGVEQYF.